The following is a T cell receptor beta chain sequence with its context. Primers: 60 Vbeta forward and 13 Jbeta reverse. In the authors' methods: Among the unique TCR beta chains that a later analysis counted, 70 million to 85 million in all, about 10 million were shared. Data came from immunoSEQ multiplex PCR; TCRdb stores just in-frame clones and leaves some out. The V and J calls and clone size are taken from that table; D and trimming were inferred from the DNA. The sample includes about 140,000 clones, about 84% of them seen just once. The sample belongs to a study of cytomegalovirus exposure and HLA in healthy donors. Study information: Across 300 to 400 genotyped donors, 81% landed in the Caucasian-associated ancestry cluster.

The sequencing input was PBMCs. The sequence derives from a man aged 45-60 years in good health and CMV-seronegative.

The CDR3 here is CASSQEPDRRAFF. As DNA, the CDR3 is TGTGCCAGCAGCCAAGAACCAGACAGGAGGGCTTTCTTT. This chain connects TRBV14 to TRBJ1-1; D is perhaps TRBD1 (6 bases). Trimming took 0 bases from V and 11 from J, leaving 13 bases between them. The CDR3 runs to 13 residues. From germline, CDR1 is SGHDN and CDR2 FVKESK.